These T cell receptor beta chains were read from a single sample in a study of early T cells in non-severe SARS-CoV-2 infection. TCRdb used MiXCR to reprocess the 5' RACE reads, holding one entry per CDR3 protein. Of tens of thousands of distinct CDR3 sequences listed, less than 15% were seen once; the top ten hold over 3.5%. The sequences come from whole blood, collected at baseline. The source of these receptors is an adult who was a healthcare worker with PCR-confirmed SARS-CoV-2 infection or an uninfected control (not recorded which). CDR3s include the opening cysteine and the closing phenylalanine or tryptophan. A D gene is named only where the DNA matches it firmly. The size of a clone is reported for some rows only, either as once, few or many, or as a class for expanded clones.

>.|TRBD2|TRBJ2-7|TRBV7-2
CASSPQAQMTSGAREQYF
TGTGCCAGCAGCCCCCAGGCCCAGATGACTAGCGGGGCCCGCGAGCAGTACTTC
>.|.|TRBJ2-3|TRBV2
CASSGRATYTDTQYF
TGTGCCAGCAGCGGAAGGGCAACTTACACAGATACGCAGTATTTT
>.|.|TRBJ2-1|TRBV7-8
CASSLDFLGSRGEQFF
TGTGCCAGCAGCTTAGATTTTTTGGGGTCTCGGGGTGAGCAGTTCTTC
>.|.|TRBJ2-2|TRBV7-8
CASKTRGPTGELFF
TGTGCCAGCAAGACCCGGGGGCCCACCGGGGAGCTGTTTTTT
>many|.|TRBJ2-5|TRBV4-1
CASSQVPTETQYF
TGCGCCAGCAGCCAAGTCCCCACCGAGACCCAGTACTTC
>once|.|TRBJ1-1|TRBV27
CASSLEGVNTEAFF
TGTGCCAGCAGTTTAGAGGGGGTAAACACTGAAGCTTTCTTT
>many|.|TRBJ2-3|TRBV27
CASSRDADTQYF
TGTGCCAGCTCAAGGGACGCAGATACGCAGTATTTT
>.|.|TRBJ2-3|TRBV6-5
CASSYSGRGITDTQYF
TGTGCCAGCAGTTACTCAGGCCGGGGGATCACAGATACGCAGTATTTT
>few|.|TRBJ1-2|TRBV11-2
CASRRPGAHYGYTF
TGTGCCAGCAGGCGTCCGGGGGCGCATTATGGCTACACCTTC
>.|.|TRBJ2-3|TRBV5-6
CASSLWTVGDTQYF
TGTGCCAGCAGCTTGTGGACAGTTGGAGATACGCAGTATTTT
>.|TRBD2|TRBJ2-7|TRBV9
CASSPRTSGYEQYF
TGTGCCAGCAGCCCAAGGACTAGCGGCTACGAGCAGTACTTC
>few|.|TRBJ2-2|TRBV12-3/TRBV12-4
CASSFPGELFF
TGTGCCAGCAGTTTTCCCGGGGAGCTGTTTTTT
>.|.|TRBJ1-5|TRBV7-3
CASSLTDNQPQHF
TGTGCCAGCAGCTTAACCGATAATCAGCCCCAGCATTTT
>.|.|TRBJ2-1|TRBV3-1
CATDEQFF
TGTGCCACCGATGAGCAGTTCTTC
>many|TRBD1|TRBJ1-1|TRBV28
CASTQGENTEAFF
TGTGCCAGTACACAGGGGGAGAACACTGAAGCTTTCTTT
>once|.|TRBJ1-1|TRBV2
CASSGQRRTEAFF
TGTGCCAGCAGTGGACAGAGGAGGACTGAAGCTTTCTTT
>.|.|TRBJ2-1|TRBV19
CASSIEGPYNEQFF
TGTGCCAGTAGTATAGAAGGGCCATACAATGAGCAGTTCTTC
>many|.|TRBJ1-1|TRBV3-1
CASSHSGGAEAFF
TGTGCCAGCAGCCACAGTGGGGGGGCTGAAGCTTTCTTT
>few|.|TRBJ2-5|TRBV7-8
CASSRGGGETQYF
TGTGCCAGCAGCCGAGGAGGGGGCGAGACCCAGTACTTC
>many|.|TRBJ1-1|TRBV2
CASSRDRNAEAFF
TGTGCCAGCAGTCGAGACAGGAACGCTGAAGCTTTCTTT
>.|.|TRBJ2-2|TRBV19
CASSIMDRSGELFF
TGTGCCAGTAGTATAATGGACCGGTCCGGGGAGCTGTTTTTT
>few|.|TRBJ2-1|TRBV7-7
CASSLALVGGPNEQFF
TGTGCCAGCAGCTTAGCCCTAGTCGGGGGACCGAATGAGCAGTTCTTC
>.|TRBD1|TRBJ1-1|TRBV18
CASSLNEGARGAFF
TGTGCCAGCTCACTCAACGAGGGGGCGCGAGGAGCTTTCTTT
>.|.|TRBJ2-1|TRBV5-1
CASSARRESSYNEQFF
TGCGCCAGCAGCGCCCGGCGCGAATCCTCCTACAATGAGCAGTTCTTC
>.|.|TRBJ1-1|TRBV18
CASSPEADITEAFF
TGTGCCAGCTCACCAGAGGCAGACATCACTGAAGCTTTCTTT
>many|TRBD2|TRBJ2-3|TRBV27
CASSLRSGVTDTQYF
TGTGCCAGCAGTTTGCGTAGCGGGGTTACAGATACGCAGTATTTT
>many|TRBD1|TRBJ2-7|TRBV12-3/TRBV12-4
CASSLDWTGNSYEQYF
TGTGCCAGCAGTTTAGATTGGACAGGGAATAGCTACGAGCAGTACTTC
>few|TRBD1|TRBJ1-1|TRBV5-1
CASSVGDRGVEAFF
TGCGCCAGCAGCGTAGGGGACAGAGGAGTGGAAGCTTTCTTT
>many|.|TRBJ2-5|TRBV20-1
CSALWETQYF
TGCAGTGCCCTGTGGGAGACCCAGTACTTC
>.|TRBD1|TRBJ1-1|TRBV7-9
CASSPGTVTEAFF
TGTGCCAGCAGCCCCGGGACAGTTACTGAAGCTTTCTTT
>.|TRBD1|TRBJ2-7|TRBV20-1
CSASDREFAYEQYF
TGCAGTGCTTCAGACAGGGAATTTGCCTACGAGCAGTACTTC
>.|TRBD1|TRBJ1-6|TRBV13
CASSRGQYNSPLHF
TGTGCCAGCAGCCGGGGACAGTATAATTCACCCCTCCACTTT
>.|TRBD1|TRBJ2-2|TRBV24-1
CATSDSRDRGRGGELFF
TGTGCCACCAGTGATTCCCGGGACAGGGGGCGAGGCGGGGAGCTGTTTTTT
>many|.|TRBJ1-1|TRBV6-6
CASSLYTTGPNTEAFF
TGTGCCAGCAGTTTATATACGACGGGGCCCAACACTGAAGCTTTCTTT
>.|.|TRBJ2-2|TRBV6-5
CASSYSMGSGELFF
TGTGCCAGCAGTTACTCGATGGGCTCCGGGGAGCTGTTTTTT
>.|.|TRBJ2-3|TRBV5-8
CASSLLKQAWDTDTQYF
TGTGCCAGCAGCTTGCTGAAACAGGCGTGGGACACAGATACGCAGTATTTT
>few|.|TRBJ2-4|TRBV3-1
CASATGAKNIQYF
TGTGCCAGCGCCACCGGAGCCAAAAACATTCAGTACTTC
>many|TRBD1|TRBJ1-1|TRBV6-1
CASSSGTGGNTEAFF
TGTGCCAGCAGTTCCGGGACAGGGGGGAACACTGAAGCTTTCTTT
>many|.|TRBJ2-7|TRBV11-2
CASSSDGYEQYF
TGTGCCAGCAGCTCCGACGGCTACGAGCAGTACTTC